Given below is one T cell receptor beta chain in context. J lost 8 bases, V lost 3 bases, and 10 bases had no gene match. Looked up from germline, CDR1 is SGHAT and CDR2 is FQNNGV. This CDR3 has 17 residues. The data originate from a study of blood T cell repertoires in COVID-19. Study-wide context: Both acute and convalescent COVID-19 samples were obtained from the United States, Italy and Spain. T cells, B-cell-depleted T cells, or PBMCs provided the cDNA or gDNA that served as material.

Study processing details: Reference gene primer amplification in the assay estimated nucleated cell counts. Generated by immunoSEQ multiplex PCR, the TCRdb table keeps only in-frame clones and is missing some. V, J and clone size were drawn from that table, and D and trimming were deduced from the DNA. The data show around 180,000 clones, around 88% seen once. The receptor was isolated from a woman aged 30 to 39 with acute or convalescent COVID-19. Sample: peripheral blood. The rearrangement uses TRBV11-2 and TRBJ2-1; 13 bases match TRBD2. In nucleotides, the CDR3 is TGTGCCAGCAGCTTTTACACGGGACTAGCGGGGAAGGATGAGCAGTTCTTC. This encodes CASSFYTGLAGKDEQFF.